This TCR beta chain is drawn from a study of CD4+ T cells in melanoma. Study-wide findings and caveats: Neoantigen-specific CD4+ T cells in melanoma reportedly had diverse differentiation states.

CDR3 length equals 16 residues. After removal of 2 bases from V and 1 base from J, the junction contained 3 bases not matched to a gene. Germline V lookup: CDR1 SGHRS, CDR2 YFSETQ. As to this clone: The antigen is not known.

The method was immunoSEQ multiplex PCR; TCRdb's version includes in-frame clones alone and lacks a portion of them. The table records about 11,000 clones, roughly three quarters of them present only once. The TCR originated in a human donor with melanoma. Specimen: cells from a culture (not recorded whether cultured in vitro). The chain uses TRBV5-1 and TRBJ1-6, with 7 positions matching TRBD1. CDR3 protein: CASSFTGESYNSPLHF. As DNA, the CDR3 is TGCGCCAGCAGCTTTACAGGGGAGTCCTATAATTCACCCCTCCACTTT.